This is a list of T cell receptor beta chains from one sample in a study of shared clonotypes between healthy human individuals. Sequenced by immunoSEQ multiplex PCR; TCRdb stores in-frame clones only, minus some. The table has approximately 980,000 clones, about 80% seen once. The sample was memory CD4+ T cells sorted from blood. These receptors were collected from a man younger than 30 in good health. Each CDR3 is given with its conserved first and last residue. The listing skips clone size in some rows; elsewhere it reads once, few, many or a size class.

clone size	J gene	V gene	CDR3 protein
NA	TRBJ1-5	TRBV25-1	CASSPTGSNQPQHF
NA	TRBJ1-2	TRBV5-4	CASSFRTGSNYGYTF
NA	TRBJ2-3	TRBV18	CASSPGDLGTDTQYF
NA	TRBJ2-2	TRBV6-6	CASSPQGGTGELFF
once	TRBJ1-1	TRBV5-1	CASSLGDSNTEAFF
few	TRBJ1-3	TRBV6-1	CASRGLLISGNTIYF
NA	TRBJ2-2	TRBV28	CATGAGLTGELFF
NA	TRBJ1-1	TRBV7-6	CASSSPTGQKNTEAFF
few	TRBJ1-5	TRBV5-1	CASRTREGQPQHF
NA	TRBJ1-6	TRBV5-8	CASTTGVASSYNSPLHF
NA	TRBJ2-7	TRBV5-1	CASRQDSTNSYEQYF
NA	TRBJ2-3	TRBV5-1	CASTPETGLLEAQYF
NA	TRBJ2-2	TRBV19	CASSIFGRTGELFF
once	TRBJ2-7	TRBV27	CASSYPGTSGVVEQYF
NA	TRBJ1-2	TRBV30	CAWSLQDSSFYGYTF
NA	TRBJ1-3	TRBV6-1	CASSAIRQGGNTIYF
NA	TRBJ2-3	TRBV21-1	CASSKRVAGEVDTQYF
NA	TRBJ2-3	TRBV9	CASSVVGGQDTQYF
NA	TRBJ2-5	TRBV5-1	CASSLAQGGQETQYF
NA	TRBJ2-7	TRBV7-9	CASSFYDRGYEQYF
NA	TRBJ2-7	TRBV29-1	CSVGLGGAHEQYF
NA	TRBJ1-1	TRBV6-5	CASSPTGVNTEAFF
NA	TRBJ2-7	TRBV6-5	CASSYSRGNEQYF
NA	TRBJ1-2	TRBV5-8	CASYQGQTFNYGYTF
NA	TRBJ1-5	TRBV4-1	CASSQGQGSRIQPQHF
NA	TRBJ2-3	TRBV5-5	CASSLLGQGARDTQYF
NA	TRBJ2-7	TRBV4-1	CASSQDRGGTGPYEQYF
many	TRBJ2-6	TRBV18	CASLLSGANVLTF
once	TRBJ2-7	TRBV5-1	CASSLRVAGVSEQYF
NA	TRBJ2-7	TRBV2	CASSEEERSYEQYF
NA	TRBJ1-2	TRBV7-9	CASSFDRGQGYTF
NA	TRBJ2-1	TRBV6-6	CASSYSVNEQFF